The table lists the clone carrying this T cell receptor beta chain with a few counts. These data are taken from a study of T cell responses to AZD1222 COVID-19 vaccine. The method was immunoSEQ multiplex PCR; TCRdb's version includes in-frame clones alone and lacks a portion of them. The sample has 140,000 or so clones; approximately 90% are singletons. Germline loops: CDR1 MNHEY, CDR2 SVGAGI. Trimming removed 6 bases from V and 4 bases from J, with 18 bases in between. The CDR3 length is 15 residues. This chain joins TRBV6-5 and TRBJ1-2; TRBD1 might be the D (6 bases). Sequenced material: peripheral blood, taken on day 0 of AZD1222 vaccination. This TCR came from an adult in good health. As DNA, the CDR3 is TGTGCCAGCAGGCCCGGGACAAGCACTATCTATGGCTACACCTTC. Protein sequence: CASRPGTSTIYGYTF.